Described below is a single TCR beta chain sequence and its context. The antigen is undetermined. V dropped 6 bases and J dropped 12; count of bases not matched to a gene: 5. The CDR3 has 11 amino acids. Alpha and beta libraries were amplified separately from the second PCR onward. An equimolar mix of two oligonucleotides served as the beta constant-region primer for TRBC1 and TRBC2. The ligated cDNA underwent four PCR rounds using SP2 and nested alpha and beta constant-region primers. The cDNA 3' end received a ligated single-stranded oligonucleotide carrying the SP2 primer and a 12-nucleotide UMI. Each CDR3 protein is one row after TCRdb ran MiXCR on the UMI-ligation and nested PCR reads. Of about 160,000 distinct CDR3 sequences listed, 22% are singletons. This entry is derived from a study of naive and memory T cell subsets. Findings of the study overall: RNA-based TCR counts may shift with T cell activation and differentiation. Possibly reflecting memory cells re-expressing CD45RA, a few larger clonotypes occurred in naive repertoires, especially CD8. Gini index rose across naive, CM, EM and EMRA in CD4 and CD8.

This TCR derives from a human donor in good health. Material for sequencing was naive CD4+ T cells from blood. V is TRBV12-3 or TRBV12-4 and J is TRBJ2-1, with 7 bases fitting TRBD2. The CDR3 DNA is TGTGCCAGCAGCAGTCCGGGAGGGCAGTTCTTC. It translates to CASSSPGGQFF.